In its sample, the clone carrying this TCR beta chain was seen a few times. Treatment in this sample: about 20 received Ad26.COV2.S at low or high dose, single or two shots; about 5 received placebo; per-sample allocation not given. Samples came from day 63 after the first vaccine or placebo injection. Repertoires were generated with immunoSEQ multiplex PCR, while TCRdb's copy carries only in-frame clones and drops some. This repertoire shows around 450,000 clones, around 89% found once; its top ten account for 1.5% to 2%. Per germline, CDR1 SGDLS and CDR2 YYNGEE. V shed 0 bases and J 0 bases; nucleotides not matched to a gene: 3. The length of the CDR3 is 16 residues. This sample was taken from a study of Ad26.COV2.S vaccination and SARS-CoV-2 variants.

J is TRBJ2-3 and V is TRBV9; TRBD2 agrees at 8 bases. The source material was peripheral blood, sampled in a trial of Ad26.COV2.S vaccine versus placebo. The clonotype originates from a person between 18 and 60 years old who received the Ad26.COV2.S COVID-19 vaccine or a placebo. The CDR3 sequence: CASSVGASGSTDTQYF. The CDR3 DNA follows: TGTGCCAGCAGCGTAGGTGCTAGCGGGAGCACAGATACGCAGTATTTT.